These T cell receptor beta chains were read from a single sample in a study of patients and donors after allogeneic stem cell transplantation. In TCRdb, the RT-PCR reads were re-called with MiXCR into one record per CDR3 protein. The sample includes hundreds of thousands of distinct CDR3 sequences, around 16% of them seen just once. The sample taken for sequencing was blood, either unsorted or a sorted T cell fraction (not recorded which). The receptors stem from a human donor who was either an allogeneic HSCT recipient or a stem cell or donor lymphocyte infusion donor (not recorded which). It is not recorded whose cells these are; they may come from a transplant donor. Each CDR3 is given with its conserved first and last residue. The D gene is left open where the match is weak. Clone size is stated in some rows and not others, as once, few, many or a class when expanded.

>TRBV18|TRBJ2-7|few|-
TGTGCCAGCTCACTTCAGACAGTCTACGAGCAGTACTTC
CASSLQTVYEQYF
>TRBV20-1|TRBJ2-5|-|-
TGCAGTGCCAAGAAAACGGTGGGTAGGCAAGAGACCCAGTACTTC
CSAKKTVGRQETQYF
>TRBV4-1|TRBJ2-3|few|TRBD2
TGCGCCAGCAGCCAAGGGGCTCTTAGCGGGGGTGGCACAGATACGCAGTATTTT
CASSQGALSGGGTDTQYF
>TRBV20-1|TRBJ2-1|-|TRBD2
TGCAGTGCTAGAGATAACGATCTAGCGGGAGGTGTGCATGAGCAGTTCTTC
CSARDNDLAGGVHEQFF
>TRBV4-3|TRBJ2-7|few|-
TGCGCCAGCAGCCAAGATTTCGGGGGGCGAAGGAACGAGCAGTACTTC
CASSQDFGGRRNEQYF
>TRBV2|TRBJ2-1|-|TRBD2
TGTGCCAGCAGTTATCCTAGCGGGGTATACAATGAGCAGTTCTTC
CASSYPSGVYNEQFF
>TRBV11-1|TRBJ2-1|few|-
TGTGCCAGCAGCCGCAAATTTCGGGGTGAGCAGTTCTTC
CASSRKFRGEQFF
>TRBV29-1|TRBJ1-3|-|-
TGCAGCGTACAGGAGGGCCACTCTGGAAACACCATATATTTT
CSVQEGHSGNTIYF
>TRBV27|TRBJ2-3|few|-
TGTGCCAGCAGTTCCCTCGGACATAGTGGGGATACGCAGTATTTT
CASSSLGHSGDTQYF
>TRBV7-9|TRBJ2-7|few|-
TGTGCCAGCAGCTTAGTCCCGGACGGATACGAGCAGTACTTC
CASSLVPDGYEQYF
>TRBV2|TRBJ1-2|-|-
TGTGCCAGCAAGCGGGGACAAGGCTATGGCTACACCTTC
CASKRGQGYGYTF